This T cell receptor beta chain is drawn from a study of blood T cells in healthy people across ages. General study findings and limits: It was the long-lived donors that had more naive CD4+ cells and higher diversity than aged donors.

About this clonotype itself: The antigen is undetermined.

The CDR3 contains 13 residues. The V end lost 8 bases, the J end lost 10 bases, and 20 bases lay between the germline ends. The germline gives CDR1 MNHNS, CDR2 SASEGT. Sample-barcoded 5' priming and a J-beta primer mix drove a second PCR of about 6 to 11 cycles. TCRdb fed the 5' RACE reads into MiXCR, producing one record per CDR3 protein. The repertoire holds 1.8 million or so distinct CDR3 sequences, approximately 39% seen once, with roughly 24% in the top ten. Sequencing input: blood. The sequence derives from a human donor in good health. This chain joins TRBV6-1 and TRBJ1-1; possible D gene TRBD1, 5 bases. The CDR3 nucleotides are TGTGCCAGCCTCATAGGGGCACCTCGAGGAGCTTTCTTT. It yields the protein CASLIGAPRGAFF.